The 15 T cell receptor beta chains reported below all come from one sample, sequenced in a study of cytomegalovirus exposure and HLA in healthy donors. The PCR ran on 60 Vbeta and 13 Jbeta primers. The protocol was immunoSEQ multiplex PCR, while the TCRdb copy is restricted to in-frame clones and leaves out a portion. This sample lists about 130,000 clones; its ten largest clones have roughly 1.5%. What was sequenced was PBMCs. The receptor source for this set is a woman between 35 and 50 years old in good health and CMV-seronegative.

The chain links TRBV28 to TRBJ1-2; 8 bases are shared with TRBD1. CDR3 size: 12 residues. Germline V CDR1 and CDR2: MDHEN, SYDVKM. The V segment lost 8 bases and the J segment 2 bases; nucleotides outside the gene matches: 1. The CDR3 is CASGTGNYGYTF. CDR3 in DNA: TGTGCCAGCGGGACAGGAAACTATGGCTACACCTTC.

The chain combines TRBV19 with TRBJ1-2, with D tentatively TRBD1 (6 bases). Trimming pared 4 bases from V and 0 bases from J, leaving 15 bases between. This CDR3 spans 16 amino acids. From germline, CDR1 is LNHDA and CDR2 SQIVND (reference sequence). The CDR3 region is CASSKGEVFTNYGYTF. CDR3 in DNA: TGTGCCAGTAGTAAGGGGGAAGTCTTCACTAACTATGGCTACACCTTC.

The chain links TRBV5-4 to TRBJ2-7, with 15 bases matching TRBD2. The CDR3 covers 19 residues. V trimming: 4 bases; J trimming: 2 bases; junction bases outside the gene matches: 13. Germline CDR1 and CDR2: SGHNT and YYREEE (reference sequence). As DNA, the CDR3 is TGTGCCAGCAGCCCTGGAAGCGGACTAGCGGGGGGGCCTCCCTACGAGCAGTACGTC. Its protein is CASSPGSGLAGGPPYEQYV.

The chain combines TRBV5-1 with TRBJ1-1, with no clear D. V lost 2 bases, J lost 1 base, and 6 bases lay in between. The length of the CDR3 is 13 residues. Germline V gene lookup returns CDR1 SGHRS and CDR2 YFSETQ. The CDR3 DNA sequence: TGCGCCAGCAGCTTCATGGCGAACACTGAAGCTTTCTTT. Protein: CASSFMANTEAFF.

A remark on this clone: Germline and junction disagree at one end, which may indicate a read error. The chain links TRBV4-3 to TRBJ2-2; 11 bases map to TRBD2. Germline CDR1 reads LGHNA; CDR2 reads YSLEER. This CDR3 contains 19 residues. This CDR3 reads CASRQGGLAGGTNTGELFF. The DNA of the CDR3 is TGCGCCAGCAGACAAGGGGGGCTAGCGGGGGGTACGAACACCGGGGAGCTGTTTTTT.

V usage is TRBV4-1 and J usage is TRBJ1-6; no reliable D call. V was clipped by 4 bases and J by 10 bases, with 23 bases between them. The V gene's germline CDR1 is MGHRA and CDR2 YSYEKL. There are 17 residues in the CDR3. The CDR3 nucleotides read TGCGCCAGCAGCCTTTTCCCCGGGGTGGTGGCGAACTCACCCCTCCACTTT. As protein: CASSLFPGVVANSPLHF.

The rearrangement uses TRBV6-6 and TRBJ1-1; 7 bases match TRBD1. The CDR3 contains 13 residues. Germline V gene lookup returns CDR1 MNHNY and CDR2 SVGAGI (reference sequence). The J segment lost 2 bases and the V segment lost 8 bases, leaving 5 bases of the junction unmatched. The CDR3 region is CASSDRTNTEAFF. CDR3 DNA: TGTGCCAGCTCGGACAGGACTAACACTGAAGCTTTCTTT.

This rearrangement joins TRBV5-4 to TRBJ2-5, with TRBD2 as a possible D gene (7 bases). V lost 0 bases and J 5 bases, leaving 17 bases between the germline ends. This CDR3 is 16 amino acids long. Germline-derived CDR1 and CDR2 are SGHNT and YYREEE (reference sequence). Written as DNA, the CDR3 is TGTGCCAGCAGCTTGGAAGTCCGGACTAGGGGGGAGACCCAGTACTTC. The encoded protein is CASSLEVRTRGETQYF.

The chain employs TRBV27 and TRBJ1-3, with 8 nucleotides matching TRBD1. CDR1 is MNHEY, CDR2 SMNVEV, per germline (reference sequence). V dropped 5 bases and J dropped 6; count of bases not matched to a gene: 3. The CDR3 runs to 13 residues. CDR3 sequence reads: CASSPTGENTIYF. The CDR3 DNA sequence: TGTGCCAGCAGTCCGACAGGGGAAAACACCATATATTTT.

V is TRBV4-2 and J is TRBJ1-2, with D perhaps TRBD1 (6 bases). Between the trimmed V and J ends, which lost 1 base and 4 bases, there was a span of 25 bases. Per the germline V gene, CDR1 is LGHNA and CDR2 is YNFKEQ. This CDR3 comprises 19 residues. The CDR3 here is CASSQATRGRGRTGYGYTF. The CDR3 bases are TGTGCCAGCAGCCAAGCTACCCGGGGCAGGGGAAGAACGGGCTATGGCTACACCTTC.

The chain uses TRBV28 and TRBJ1-2; TRBD1 agrees at 8 bases. The CDR3 extends over 13 amino acids. The V gene's germline CDR1 is MDHEN and CDR2 SYDVKM. V gave up 7 bases and J gave up 8 bases; unmatched junction bases: 9. CDR3 amino acids: CASTSGQGWGYTF. As DNA, the CDR3 is TGTGCCAGCACCTCCGGACAGGGATGGGGCTACACCTTC.

V is TRBV7-2 and J is TRBJ2-5, with 9 bases fitting TRBD2. Germline V gene data show CDR1 as SGHTA and CDR2 as FQGNSA. J gave up 9 bases and V 5 bases, and 7 bases lay outside the gene matches. This CDR3 contains 13 residues. The CDR3 nucleotides are TGTGCCAGCAGCCCTGTGCGGGGGGGGGCCCAGTACTTC. Translation: CASSPVRGGAQYF.

This chain joins TRBV7-3 and TRBJ2-1, with 14 nucleotides matching TRBD2. The CDR3 length is 14 residues. CDR1 and CDR2 from the germline V gene are SGHTA and FQGTGA. The V segment lost 4 bases and the J segment 10 bases; nucleotides outside the gene matches: 3. For the CDR3, the DNA is TGTGCCAGCAGCTCCCGGACTAGCGGGGGGGAGCAGTTCTTC. Translating it yields CASSSRTSGGEQFF. Complete variable domain (other parts from reference TRBV7-3 and TRBJ2-1): GAGVSQTPSNKVTEKGKYVELRCDPISGHTALYWYRQSLGQGPEFLIYFQGTGAADDSGLPNDRFFAVRPEGSVSTLKIQRTERGDSAVYLCASSSRTSGGEQFFGPGTRLTVL.

This sequence joins TRBV7-3 and TRBJ1-1, with D possibly matching TRBD1 (6 bases). Trimming cost V 3 bases and J 3 bases, with 8 bases left between them. CDR1 SGHTA and CDR2 FQGTGA come from the germline V gene. This CDR3 has 13 residues. Written as DNA, the CDR3 is TGTGCCAGCAGCTTTAACAGGGACACTGAAGCTTTCTTT. Protein sequence: CASSFNRDTEAFF.

The chain uses TRBV5-1 and TRBJ1-2, with 8 nucleotides matching TRBD1. The germline CDR1 and CDR2 sequences are SGHRS and YFSETQ. CDR3 length equals 14 residues. With 0 bases clipped from V and 6 bases from J, the junction kept 4 bases outside the gene matches. CDR3 region: CASSLGGTGDGYTF. The DNA of the CDR3 is TGCGCCAGCAGCTTGGGCGGGACAGGTGATGGCTACACCTTC.